This passage covers 4 T cell receptor beta chains from one sample sequenced in a study of blood T cell repertoires in COVID-19. Libraries were prepared by immunoSEQ multiplex PCR; TCRdb keeps only in-frame clonotypes and omits some of them. The sample consists of about 380,000 clones, roughly 80% of them appearing once. Input material: peripheral blood. The source of these receptors is a human donor with acute or convalescent COVID-19. The donor label of this sample is uncertain.

This clone was observed a single time. V and J are TRBV19 and TRBJ2-7, with 9 positions matching TRBD1. This CDR3 is 15 amino acids long. CDR1 is LNHDA, CDR2 SQIVND, per germline (reference sequence). The V gene end was trimmed by 6 bases and the J gene end by 1 base; junction bases not matched to a gene: 7. CDR3 sequence: CASSRTGTGSYEQYF. The CDR3 coding sequence is TGTGCCAGTAGCCGCACCGGGACAGGGTCCTACGAGCAGTACTTC.

This sequence joins TRBV7-6 and TRBJ2-3; 7 bases match TRBD1. The V gene's germline CDR1 is SGHVS and CDR2 FNYEAQ. This CDR3 contains 17 residues. The V and J ends lost 1 base and 0 bases, in that order; junction bases with no gene match: 7. The CDR3 sequence: CASSLGLTGTSTDTQYF. The CDR3 region has the DNA TGTGCCAGCAGCTTAGGCCTGACAGGGACAAGCACAGATACGCAGTATTTT.

CDR3 residues: CASSQGGNYGYTF. In nucleotides, the CDR3 is TGTGCCAGCAGCCAAGGGGGCAACTATGGCTACACCTTC. The chain is built from TRBV3-1 (or the pseudogene TRBV3-2) and TRBJ1-2; D is perhaps TRBD1 (5 bases). The V end was cut by 1 base, the J end by 2 bases, with 5 bases between. Germline CDR1 reads LGHDT; CDR2 reads YNNKEL (reference sequence). CDR3 size: 13 residues.

The chain joins TRBV5-6 to TRBJ2-5; TRBD2 matches at 9 bases. V trimming: 5 bases; J trimming: 5 bases; junction bases outside the gene matches: 19. The CDR3 consists of 18 residues. Germline-derived CDR1 and CDR2 are SGHDT and YYEEEE. For the CDR3, the DNA is TGTGCCAGCAGGCCTCCCTCAGCGGGGGGCCCGGGTCGGGAGACCCAGTACTTC. This gives the protein CASRPPSAGGPGRETQYF.